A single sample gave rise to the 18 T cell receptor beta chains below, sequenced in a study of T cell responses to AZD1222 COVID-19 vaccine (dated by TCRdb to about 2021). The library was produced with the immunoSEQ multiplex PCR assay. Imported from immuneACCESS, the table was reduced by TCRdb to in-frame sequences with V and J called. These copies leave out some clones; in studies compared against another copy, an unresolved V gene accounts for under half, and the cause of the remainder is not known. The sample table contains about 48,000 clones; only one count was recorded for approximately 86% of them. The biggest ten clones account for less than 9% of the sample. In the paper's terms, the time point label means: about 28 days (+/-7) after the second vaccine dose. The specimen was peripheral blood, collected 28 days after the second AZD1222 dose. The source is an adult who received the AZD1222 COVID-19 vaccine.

The CDR3 spells CASSYSAGTHEQFF. The CDR3 DNA reads TGTGCCAGCAGTTATTCGGCGGGAACACATGAGCAGTTCTTC. V usage is TRBV6-5 and J usage is TRBJ2-1; maybe TRBD2 (6 bases). The ends were cut back, 3 bases at V and 8 bases at J, with 14 bases in the middle. This CDR3 comprises 14 residues. Germline lookup yields CDR1 MNHEY and CDR2 SVGAGI.

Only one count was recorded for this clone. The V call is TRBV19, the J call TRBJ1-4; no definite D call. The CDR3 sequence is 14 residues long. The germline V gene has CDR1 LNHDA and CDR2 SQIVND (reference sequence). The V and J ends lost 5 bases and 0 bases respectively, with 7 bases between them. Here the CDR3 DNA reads TGTGCCAGTAGTGGTGCTGCAACTAATGAAAAACTGTTTTTT. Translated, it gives CASSGAATNEKLFF.

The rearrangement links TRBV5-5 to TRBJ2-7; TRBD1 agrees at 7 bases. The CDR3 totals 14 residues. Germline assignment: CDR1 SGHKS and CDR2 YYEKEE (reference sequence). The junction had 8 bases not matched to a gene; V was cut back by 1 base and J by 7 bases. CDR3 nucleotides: TGTGCCAGCAGCTTGCGAGGGGGCGGCTTGGAGCAGTACTTC. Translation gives CASSLRGGGLEQYF.

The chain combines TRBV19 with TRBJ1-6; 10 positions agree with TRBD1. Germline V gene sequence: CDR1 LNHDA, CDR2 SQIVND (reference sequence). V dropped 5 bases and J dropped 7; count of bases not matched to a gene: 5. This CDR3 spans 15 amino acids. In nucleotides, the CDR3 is TGTGCCAGTAGTCTGACGGGACAGGGGAATTCACCCCTCCACTTT. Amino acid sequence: CASSLTGQGNSPLHF.

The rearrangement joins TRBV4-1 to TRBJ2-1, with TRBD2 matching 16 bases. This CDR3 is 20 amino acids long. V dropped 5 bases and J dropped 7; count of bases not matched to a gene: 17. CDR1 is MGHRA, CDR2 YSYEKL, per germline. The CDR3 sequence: CASSTLGLAGGPLSRNEQFF. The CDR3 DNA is TGCGCCAGCAGCACCCTGGGACTAGCGGGAGGGCCCTTGAGTCGGAATGAGCAGTTCTTC.

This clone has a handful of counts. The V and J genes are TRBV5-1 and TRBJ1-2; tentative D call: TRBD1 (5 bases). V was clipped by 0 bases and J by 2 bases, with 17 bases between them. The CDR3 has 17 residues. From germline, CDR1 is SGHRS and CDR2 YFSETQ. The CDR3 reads CASSLGSAPRGNYGYTF. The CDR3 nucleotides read TGCGCCAGCAGCTTGGGTTCGGCACCCCGGGGGAACTATGGCTACACCTTC.

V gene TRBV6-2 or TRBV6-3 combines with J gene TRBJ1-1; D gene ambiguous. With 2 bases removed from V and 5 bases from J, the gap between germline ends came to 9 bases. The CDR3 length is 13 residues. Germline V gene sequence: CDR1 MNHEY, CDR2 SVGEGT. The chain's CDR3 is CASSYQERTEAFF. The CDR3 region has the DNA TGTGCCAGCAGTTACCAGGAACGAACTGAAGCTTTCTTT.

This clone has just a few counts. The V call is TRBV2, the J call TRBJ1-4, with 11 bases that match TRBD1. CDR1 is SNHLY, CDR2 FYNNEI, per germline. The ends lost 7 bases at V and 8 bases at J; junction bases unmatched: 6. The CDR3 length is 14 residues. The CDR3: CASTLGQGGEKLFF. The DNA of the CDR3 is TGTGCCAGCACCCTGGGACAGGGGGGGGAAAAACTGTTTTTT.

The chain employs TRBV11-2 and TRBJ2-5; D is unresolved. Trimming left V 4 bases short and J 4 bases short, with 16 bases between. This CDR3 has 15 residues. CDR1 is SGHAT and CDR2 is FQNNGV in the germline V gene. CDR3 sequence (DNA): TGTGCCAGCAGCTCCTCTGGGGTATTGGGAGAGACCCAGTACTTC. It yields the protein CASSSSGVLGETQYF.

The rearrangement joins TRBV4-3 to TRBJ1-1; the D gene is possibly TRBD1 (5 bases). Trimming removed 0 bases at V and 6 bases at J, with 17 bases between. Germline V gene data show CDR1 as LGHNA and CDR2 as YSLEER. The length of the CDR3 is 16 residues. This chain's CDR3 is CASSQDHGARRAEAFF. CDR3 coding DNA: TGCGCCAGCAGCCAAGATCACGGGGCGCGGAGGGCTGAAGCTTTCTTT.

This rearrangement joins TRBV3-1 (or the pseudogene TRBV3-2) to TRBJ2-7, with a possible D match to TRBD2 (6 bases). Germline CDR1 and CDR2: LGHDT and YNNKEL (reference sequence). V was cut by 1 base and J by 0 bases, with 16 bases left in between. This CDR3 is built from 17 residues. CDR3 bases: TGTGCCAGCAGCCAAGGGGGATTCGCGGGAACCTCCTACGAGCAGTACTTC. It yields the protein CASSQGGFAGTSYEQYF.

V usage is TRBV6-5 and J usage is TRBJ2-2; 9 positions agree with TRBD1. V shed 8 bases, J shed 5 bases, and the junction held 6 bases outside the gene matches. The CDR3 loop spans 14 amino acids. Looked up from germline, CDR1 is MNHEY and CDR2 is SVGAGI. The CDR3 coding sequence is TGTGCCAGCGGGAAGACAGGGGGGACCGGGGAGCTGTTTTTT. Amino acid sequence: CASGKTGGTGELFF.

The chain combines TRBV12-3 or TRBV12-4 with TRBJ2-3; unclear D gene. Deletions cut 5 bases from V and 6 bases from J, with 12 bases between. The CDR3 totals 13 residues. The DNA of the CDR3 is TGTGCCAGCAGTGCCCTTAATGGGGATACGCAGTATTTT. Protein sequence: CASSALNGDTQYF.

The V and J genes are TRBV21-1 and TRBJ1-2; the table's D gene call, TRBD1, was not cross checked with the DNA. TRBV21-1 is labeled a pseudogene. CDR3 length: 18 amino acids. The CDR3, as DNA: TGTGCCAGCAGCAAAGAGCTTTTAAGGACAGGGAGCCTATATGGCTACACCTTC. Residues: CASSKELLRTGSLYGYTF.

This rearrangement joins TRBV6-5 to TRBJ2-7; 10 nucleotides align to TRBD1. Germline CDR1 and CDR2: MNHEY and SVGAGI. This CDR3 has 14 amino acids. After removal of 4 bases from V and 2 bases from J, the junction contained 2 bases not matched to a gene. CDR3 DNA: TGTGCCAGCAGTTCCGGACAGGGGGCCTACGAGCAGTACTTC. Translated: CASSSGQGAYEQYF.

DNA for the CDR3: TGTGCCAGAAGCTTGGTAGAGTCTTTGTACTCCTACGAGCAGTACTTC. This translates into CARSLVESLYSYEQYF. J is TRBJ2-7 and V is TRBV5-3; the D is unclear. TRBV5-3 is an open reading frame, and its role is uncertain. V was shortened by 0 bases and J by 0 bases, with 13 bases between the two germline ends. This CDR3 region has 16 residues.

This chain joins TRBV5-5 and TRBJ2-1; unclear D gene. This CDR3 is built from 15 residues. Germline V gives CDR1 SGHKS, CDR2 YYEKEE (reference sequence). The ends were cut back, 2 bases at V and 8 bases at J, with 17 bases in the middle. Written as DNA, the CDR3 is TGTGCCAGCAGCTTTGCCCTAAACACGGGCGATGAGCAGTTCTTC. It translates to CASSFALNTGDEQFF.

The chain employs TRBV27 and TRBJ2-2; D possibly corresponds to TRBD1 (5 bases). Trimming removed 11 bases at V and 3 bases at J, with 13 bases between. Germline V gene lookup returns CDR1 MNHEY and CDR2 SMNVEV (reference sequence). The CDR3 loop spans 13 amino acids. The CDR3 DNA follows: TGTGCCGCCTCCAGGGTCGACACCGGGGAGCTGTTTTTT. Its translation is CAASRVDTGELFF.